The text below deals with one TCR beta chain. Its antigen is not known. The source of the sample is a study of a mutant IDH1 vaccine in newly diagnosed glioma. The data were produced by immunoSEQ multiplex PCR, yet TCRdb's version contains in-frame clones alone and is incomplete. Among about 35,000 clones listed, 80% were seen once. Regarding time point: week 11, during vaccination. Every vaccine dose comprised 300 ug of mutant IDH1 20-mer peptide plus topical imiquimod. The specimen was peripheral blood mononuclear cells (PBMCs), collected from a glioma patient whose treatment included an IDH1 peptide vaccine. This sequence originates from a woman in her twenties or thirties with glioma. Some clones in this sample may be carry-over from other donors' samples.

CDR3 protein: CASSESRLRSPQHF. As DNA, the CDR3 is TGTGCCAGCAGTGAGAGTCGGCTGAGGAGCCCCCAGCATTTT. The V call is TRBV6-1, the J call TRBJ1-5; D is undetermined. V lost 3 bases and J 10 bases, leaving 16 bases between the germline ends. This CDR3 spans 14 amino acids. Looked up from germline, CDR1 is MNHNS and CDR2 is SASEGT.